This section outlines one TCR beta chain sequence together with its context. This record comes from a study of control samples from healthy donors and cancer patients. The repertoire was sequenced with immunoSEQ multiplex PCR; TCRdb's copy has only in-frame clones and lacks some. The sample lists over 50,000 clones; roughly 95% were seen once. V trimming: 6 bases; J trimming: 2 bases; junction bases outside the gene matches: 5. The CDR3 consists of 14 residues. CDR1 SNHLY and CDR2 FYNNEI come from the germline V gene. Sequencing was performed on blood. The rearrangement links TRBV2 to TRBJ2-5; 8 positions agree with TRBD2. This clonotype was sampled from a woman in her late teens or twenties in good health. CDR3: CASRPGLGQETQYF. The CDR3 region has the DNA TGTGCCAGCAGGCCGGGACTAGGGCAAGAGACCCAGTACTTC.